A selection of T cell receptor beta chains follows, all from one sample in a study of blood T cells in healthy people across ages. Each CDR3 protein is one row after TCRdb ran MiXCR on the 5' RACE reads. This repertoire shows approximately 900,000 distinct CDR3 sequences, approximately 49% found once; its top ten account for about an eighth. Material for sequencing was blood. Source of these receptors: a man younger than 40 in good health. CDR3s include the opening cysteine and the closing phenylalanine or tryptophan. The order of the fields is V gene, D gene, J gene, clone size, CDR3 DNA, CDR3 protein. A D gene is named only where the DNA matches it firmly. Clone size is stated in some rows and not others, as once, few, many or a class when expanded.

v_gene: TRBV4-1; d_gene: .; j_gene: TRBJ1-2; abundance: .; CDR3nt: TGCGCCAGCAGCCAAGAACCCGGATCTAACTATGGCTACACCTTC; CDR3aa: CASSQEPGSNYGYTF
v_gene: TRBV9; d_gene: TRBD1; j_gene: TRBJ2-6; abundance: .; CDR3nt: TGTGCCAGCAGCTTCCGGGACAGTGTCTCTGGGGCCAACGTCCTGACTTTC; CDR3aa: CASSFRDSVSGANVLTF
v_gene: TRBV7-9; d_gene: TRBD2; j_gene: TRBJ2-1; abundance: few; CDR3nt: TGTGCCAGCAGCTCCGGGTTGGGGGGGTCACACAATGAGCAGTTCTTC; CDR3aa: CASSSGLGGSHNEQFF
v_gene: TRBV12-3/TRBV12-4; d_gene: .; j_gene: TRBJ2-7; abundance: .; CDR3nt: TGTGCCAGCAGTTTACCCACCTACGAGCAGTACTTC; CDR3aa: CASSLPTYEQYF
v_gene: TRBV5-8; d_gene: .; j_gene: TRBJ2-1; abundance: many; CDR3nt: TGTGCCAGCAGCTTGAGAGGGGGCTCCTACAATGAGCAGTTCTTC; CDR3aa: CASSLRGGSYNEQFF
v_gene: TRBV12-3/TRBV12-4; d_gene: .; j_gene: TRBJ2-2; abundance: .; CDR3nt: TGTGCCAGCCCTGAATCCCCCAAGATAACGAACACCGGGGAGCTGTTTTTT; CDR3aa: CASPESPKITNTGELFF
v_gene: TRBV12-3/TRBV12-4; d_gene: TRBD2; j_gene: TRBJ2-3; abundance: many; CDR3nt: TGTGCCAGCAGCCCATCAAGCGGGAGGAACACAGATACGCAGTATTTT; CDR3aa: CASSPSSGRNTDTQYF
v_gene: TRBV10-3; d_gene: TRBD1; j_gene: TRBJ2-5; abundance: .; CDR3nt: TGTGCCATCAGTCCAGAAGACAGGGGCAAGACCCAGTACTTC; CDR3aa: CAISPEDRGKTQYF
v_gene: TRBV6-4; d_gene: .; j_gene: TRBJ2-5; abundance: .; CDR3nt: TGTGCCAGCCTTACCCTGGGGACGGCAGGGTTGAAAGAGACCCAGTACTTC; CDR3aa: CASLTLGTAGLKETQYF
v_gene: TRBV7-7; d_gene: .; j_gene: TRBJ2-5; abundance: .; CDR3nt: TGTGCTAGCAGCTTAGCGATGGCCAGACAAGAGACCCAGTACTTC; CDR3aa: CASSLAMARQETQYF
v_gene: TRBV4-1; d_gene: TRBD1; j_gene: TRBJ2-4; abundance: .; CDR3nt: TGCGCCAGCAGCGGAGAAGGGACAGGGATGGTTGGGAACATTCAGTACTTC; CDR3aa: CASSGEGTGMVGNIQYF
v_gene: TRBV20-1; d_gene: TRBD1; j_gene: TRBJ1-6; abundance: .; CDR3nt: TGCAGTGCTAGAGTCGGGACAGGGAATTCACCCCTCCACTTT; CDR3aa: CSARVGTGNSPLHF